This T cell receptor (beta chain) appears in the sequencing data of a study of metastatic and nonmetastatic thyroid tumors. Study-wide results and caveats: It was reportedly found that TCR beta diversity was significantly higher in malignant thyroid tumors than in benign nodules, a difference seen in both blood and tumor samples.

Via MiXCR, TCRdb re-called the PCR reads. The sample contains around 18,000 clones, 34% of which appear only once. Every patient was untreated before thyroid surgery. This clone has a handful of counts. Its antigen is unknown. The TCR originated in a female donor with papillary thyroid cancer or a benign thyroid nodule (not recorded which). Some clones in this sample may be carry-over from other donors' samples. The specimen sequenced was tumor tissue.

The CDR3 loop reads CASSTDRGGWDTQYF. CDR3 nucleotides: TGTGCCAGCAGTACGGACAGGGGAGGCTGGGATACGCAGTATTTT. This rearrangement joins TRBV6-1 to TRBJ2-3; 9 bases fit TRBD1. Germline V gives CDR1 MNHNS, CDR2 SASEGT. V lost 5 bases, J lost 6 bases, and 9 bases stayed unmatched. This CDR3 region has 15 residues.